This T cell receptor beta chain derives from a study of blood T cell repertoires in COVID-19. About the research overall: Samples taken during acute and convalescent COVID-19 were collected in the United States, Italy and Spain. PBMCs, B-cell-depleted T cells, or T cells were the source of the cDNA or gDNA that made up the material.

Enrolment of Seattle patients took place during active infection, and they were followed longitudinally. Germline CDR1 is MGHRA and CDR2 is YSYEKL. The length of the CDR3 is 17 residues. The junction had 14 bases not matched to a gene; V was cut back by 1 base and J by 9 bases. Per the original methods: The assay estimated nucleated cells by amplifying reference gene primers. TCRdb keeps only in-frame clones here, not all; method: immunoSEQ multiplex PCR. The D gene and trimming were derived from the DNA, and the V and J assignments and clone size from that table. The profile shows about 440,000 clones, 88% of them singletons.

The V and J genes are TRBV4-1 and TRBJ2-3; 9 bases are a match to TRBD2. This sequence was found in a woman aged 50 to 60 with COVID-19, enrolled during active disease. The sequenced sample was peripheral blood. The CDR3 DNA is TGCGCCAGCAGCCAAGTTGCGTCGGGAGCGGGGGGCCTGACGCAGTATTTT. Amino acids: CASSQVASGAGGLTQYF.